This T cell receptor (beta chain) was identified in a study of CD4 and CD8 cells across lung adenocarcinoma regions. This CDR3 has 12 amino acids. Germline V gene data show CDR1 as SGHVS and CDR2 as FNYEAQ. Donors had localized lung adenocarcinoma, a non-small cell lung cancer. One entry per CDR3 protein results from TCRdb running MiXCR on the PCR reads. The data show fewer than 9,500 distinct CDR3 sequences, with around 58% seen just once and roughly 24% held by the top ten. This clonotype came up once. This receptor was identified in a female donor with lung adenocarcinoma. The CD4 and CD8 labels of this study may be unreliable. The chain carries TRBV7-6 and TRBJ2-1; D ambiguous. The J call may be in error: the DNA end matches TRBJ2-7 better. Sequenced input: CD4+ T cells from the center of a lung tumor. CDR3 region: CASSPGDYEQYF. CDR3 bases: TGTGCCAGCAGCCCGGGCGACTACGAGCAGTACTTC.